Each of the 4 T cell receptor beta chains below was sequenced from the same sample in a study of blood T cells in healthy people across ages. The authors ran a second PCR of roughly 6 to 12 cycles using a sample-barcoded 5' primer and a J-beta primer mix. TCRdb fed the 5' RACE reads into MiXCR, producing one record per CDR3 protein. The table lists 760,000 or so distinct CDR3 sequences, 20% to 25% of them singletons. This sample was also put to use in a study of T cells of mothers and their children.

Sequenced material: blood. The receptors here all came from a boy between 10 and 17 years old in good health.

This clonotype was picked up a small number of times. The genes are TRBV4-2 and TRBJ1-6, with TRBD1 matching 8 bases. The trim removed 1 base at V and 8 bases at J, leaving 7 bases unmatched. CDR1 LGHNA and CDR2 YNFKEQ come from the germline V gene. The CDR3 spans 16 residues. The CDR3 region has the DNA TGTGCCAGCAGCCAAGTGTTCCGACAGGGGTATTCACCCCTCCACTTT. Residues: CASSQVFRQGYSPLHF.

This clonotype appeared a few times. The chain has TRBV5-1 and TRBJ2-5, with D possibly matching TRBD2 (6 bases). The CDR3 consists of 14 residues. Germline loops: CDR1 SGHRS, CDR2 YFSETQ. Trimming stripped 0 bases from V and 5 bases from J, with 11 bases between. The CDR3 coding sequence is TGCGCCAGCAGCTTGGAACTAGCCTGGGAGACCCAGTACTTC. It translates to CASSLELAWETQYF.

This chain uses TRBV28 with TRBJ2-7; 9 bases are a match to TRBD1. Unmatched junction bases numbered 7, after V lost 7 bases and J lost 3 bases. CDR1 and CDR2 from the germline V gene are MDHEN and SYDVKM. The CDR3 is 14 residues long. The CDR3 DNA is TGTGCCAGCACCACGATGACAGGGGGCTACGAGCAGTACTTC. Its protein product is CASTTMTGGYEQYF.

The V gene is TRBV12-5, the J gene TRBJ2-7; TRBD1 might be the D (5 bases). V was trimmed by 6 bases and J by 3 bases, leaving 12 bases between them. Germline V gene data show CDR1 as LGHNT and CDR2 as FRNRAP. This CDR3 comprises 13 residues. DNA of the CDR3: TGTGCTAGTGGCCTTGGGGCAGTCTACGAGCAGTACTTC. Translating gives CASGLGAVYEQYF.